This T cell receptor (beta chain) was sequenced for a study of cytomegalovirus exposure and HLA in healthy donors. Vbeta (60) and Jbeta (13) primers were used in the PCR. The data were produced by immunoSEQ multiplex PCR, yet TCRdb's version contains in-frame clones alone and is incomplete. The sample holds roughly 120,000 clones, around 70% seen once. Sequences were obtained from PBMCs. This clonotype was obtained from a middle-aged woman in good health and CMV-seronegative.

The CDR3 DNA reads as TGTGCCATAAACAGGGACGGAGAGTCCTACGAGCAGTACTTC. Its translation: CAINRDGESYEQYF. The V gene is TRBV10-3, the J gene TRBJ2-7; D is perhaps TRBD1 (6 bases). Germline CDR1 and CDR2: ENHRY and SYGVKD. This CDR3 contains 14 residues. V was clipped by 9 bases and J by 1 base, with 16 bases between them.